This T cell receptor (beta chain) was documented in a study of blood T cell repertoires in COVID-19. The data were produced by immunoSEQ multiplex PCR, yet TCRdb's version contains in-frame clones alone and is incomplete. The sample consists of some 200,000 clones, 89% of them appearing once. The V and J ends lost 1 base and 5 bases, in that order; junction bases with no gene match: 11. Germline V lookup: CDR1 LGHDT, CDR2 YNNKEL (reference sequence). There are 18 residues in the CDR3. The clonotype comes from a woman aged 40 to 50 with acute or convalescent COVID-19. The specimen sequenced was peripheral blood. The chain joins TRBV3-1 (or the pseudogene TRBV3-2) to TRBJ2-2; 9 nucleotides match TRBD1. The CDR3 bases are TGTGCCAGCAGCCAAGGGGACAGGGCCTACCCGGGGACCGGGGAGCTGTTTTTT. It specifies CASSQGDRAYPGTGELFF.